This record concerns one T cell receptor (beta chain) sequence. The sample originates from a study of glioma-infiltrating T cells. V was shortened by 4 bases and J by 6 bases, with 13 bases between the two germline ends. The CDR3 sequence is 14 residues long. CDR1 and CDR2 from the germline V gene are LNHDA and SQIVND (reference sequence). Amplification of TCR alpha and beta CDR3 regions from RNA used iRepertoire nested multiplex PCR. TCRdb itself ran the multiplex PCR reads through MiXCR, one entry per CDR3 protein. Of around 120,000 distinct CDR3 sequences in the sample, approximately 24% were seen once.

The receptor's source is a human donor with low-grade glioma or glioblastoma, undergoing nonglioma brain surgery, or in good health (not recorded which). The J gene is TRBJ1-5, the V gene TRBV19; tentatively, D is TRBD1 (6 bases). Material for sequencing was glioma tissue, nonneoplastic brain tissue, or PBMCs (not recorded which). The CDR3 is CASSTETGRQPQHF. CDR3 sequence (DNA): TGTGCCAGTAGTACAGAAACAGGGCGTCAGCCCCAGCATTTT.